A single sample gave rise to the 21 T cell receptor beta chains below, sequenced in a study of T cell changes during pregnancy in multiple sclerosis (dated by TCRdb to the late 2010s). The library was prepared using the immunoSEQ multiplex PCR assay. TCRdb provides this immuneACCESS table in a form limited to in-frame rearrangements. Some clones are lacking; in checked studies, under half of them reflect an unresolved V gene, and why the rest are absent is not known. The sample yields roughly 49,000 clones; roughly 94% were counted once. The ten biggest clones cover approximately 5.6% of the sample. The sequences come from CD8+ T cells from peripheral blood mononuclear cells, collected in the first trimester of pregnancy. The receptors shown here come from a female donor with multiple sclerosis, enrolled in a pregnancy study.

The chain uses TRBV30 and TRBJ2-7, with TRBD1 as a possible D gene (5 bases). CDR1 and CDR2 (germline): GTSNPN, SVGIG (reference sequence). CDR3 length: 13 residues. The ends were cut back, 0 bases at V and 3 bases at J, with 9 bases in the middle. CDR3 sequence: CAWSVGVNYEQYF. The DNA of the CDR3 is TGTGCCTGGAGTGTAGGGGTTAACTACGAGCAGTACTTC.

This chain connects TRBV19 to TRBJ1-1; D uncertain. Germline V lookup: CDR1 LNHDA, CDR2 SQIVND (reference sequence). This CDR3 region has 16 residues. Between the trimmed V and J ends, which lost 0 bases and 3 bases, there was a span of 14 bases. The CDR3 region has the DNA TGTGCCAGTAGTATAGATCGATTTTTCCCGGACACTGAAGCTTTCTTT. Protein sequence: CASSIDRFFPDTEAFF.

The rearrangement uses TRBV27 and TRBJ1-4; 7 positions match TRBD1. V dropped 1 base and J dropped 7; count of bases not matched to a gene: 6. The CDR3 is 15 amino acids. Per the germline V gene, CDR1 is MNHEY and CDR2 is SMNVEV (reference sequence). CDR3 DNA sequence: TGTGCCAGCAGTTTATATGGGACAGAGAGTGAAAAACTGTTTTTT. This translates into CASSLYGTESEKLFF.

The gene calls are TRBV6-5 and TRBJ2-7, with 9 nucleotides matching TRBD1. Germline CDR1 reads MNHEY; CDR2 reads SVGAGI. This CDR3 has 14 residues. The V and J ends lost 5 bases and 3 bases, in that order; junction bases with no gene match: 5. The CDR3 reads CASSGTGWFYEQYF. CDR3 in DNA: TGTGCCAGCAGTGGGACAGGGTGGTTCTACGAGCAGTACTTC.

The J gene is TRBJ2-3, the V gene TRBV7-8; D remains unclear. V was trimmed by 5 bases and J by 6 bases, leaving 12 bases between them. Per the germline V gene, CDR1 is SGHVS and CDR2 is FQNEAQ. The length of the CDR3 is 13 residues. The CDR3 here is CASSLIPEDTQYF. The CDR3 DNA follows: TGTGCCAGCAGCCTAATTCCGGAGGATACGCAGTATTTT.

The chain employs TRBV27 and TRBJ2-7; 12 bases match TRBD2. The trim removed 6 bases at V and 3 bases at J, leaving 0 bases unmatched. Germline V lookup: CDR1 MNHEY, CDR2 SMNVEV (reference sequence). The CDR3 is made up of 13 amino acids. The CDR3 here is CASRTSGGYEQYF. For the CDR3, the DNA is TGTGCCAGCAGGACTAGCGGGGGCTACGAGCAGTACTTC.

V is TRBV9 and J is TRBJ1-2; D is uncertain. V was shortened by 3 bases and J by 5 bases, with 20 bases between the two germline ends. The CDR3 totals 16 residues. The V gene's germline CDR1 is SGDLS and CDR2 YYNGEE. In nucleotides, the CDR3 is TGTGCCAGCAGCGCTCGGACTCGTACCCATGGGTATGGCTACACCTTC. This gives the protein CASSARTRTHGYGYTF.

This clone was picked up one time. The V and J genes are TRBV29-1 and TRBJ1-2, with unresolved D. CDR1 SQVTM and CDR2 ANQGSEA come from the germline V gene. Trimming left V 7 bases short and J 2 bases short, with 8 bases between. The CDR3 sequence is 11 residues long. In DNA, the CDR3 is TGCAGCGGAGTCGAGAACTATGGCTACACCTTC. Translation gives CSGVENYGYTF.

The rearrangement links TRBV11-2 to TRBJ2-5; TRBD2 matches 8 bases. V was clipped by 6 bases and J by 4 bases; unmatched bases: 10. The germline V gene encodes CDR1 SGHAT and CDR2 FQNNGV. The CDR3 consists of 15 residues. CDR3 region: CASSSPGLGGETQYF. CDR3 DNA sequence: TGTGCCAGCAGTTCCCCGGGACTAGGGGGAGAGACCCAGTACTTC.

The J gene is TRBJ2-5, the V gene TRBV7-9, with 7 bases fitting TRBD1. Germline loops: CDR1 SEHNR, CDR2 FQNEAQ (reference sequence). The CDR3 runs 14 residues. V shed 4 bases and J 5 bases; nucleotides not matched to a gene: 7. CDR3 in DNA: TGTGCCAGCAGCTCGACAGGGATAAGGGAGACCCAGTACTTC. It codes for CASSSTGIRETQYF.

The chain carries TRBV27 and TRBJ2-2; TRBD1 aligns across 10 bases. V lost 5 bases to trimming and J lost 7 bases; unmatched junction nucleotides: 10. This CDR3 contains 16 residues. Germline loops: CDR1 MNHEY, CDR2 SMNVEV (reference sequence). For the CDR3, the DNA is TGTGCCAGCAGTGGACCCCTGGGACAGGGGCACGGGGAGCTGTTTTTT. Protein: CASSGPLGQGHGELFF.

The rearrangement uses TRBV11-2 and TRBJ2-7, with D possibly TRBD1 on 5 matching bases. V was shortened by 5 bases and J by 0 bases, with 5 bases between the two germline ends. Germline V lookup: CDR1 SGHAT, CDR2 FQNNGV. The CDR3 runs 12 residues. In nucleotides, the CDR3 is TGTGCCAGCAGCGACAGCTCCTACGAGCAGTACTTC. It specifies CASSDSSYEQYF.

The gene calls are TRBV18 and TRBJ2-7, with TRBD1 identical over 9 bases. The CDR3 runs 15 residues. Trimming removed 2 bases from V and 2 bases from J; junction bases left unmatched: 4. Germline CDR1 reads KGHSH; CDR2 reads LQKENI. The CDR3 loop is CASSPGTGSPYEQYF. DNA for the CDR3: TGTGCCAGCTCACCAGGGACAGGGAGCCCCTACGAGCAGTACTTC.

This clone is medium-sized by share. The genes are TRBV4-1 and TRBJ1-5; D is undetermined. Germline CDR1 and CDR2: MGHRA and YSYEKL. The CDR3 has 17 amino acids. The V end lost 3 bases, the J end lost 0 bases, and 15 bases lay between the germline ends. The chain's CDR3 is CASSQEGRLYSNQPQHF. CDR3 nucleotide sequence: TGCGCCAGCAGCCAGGAGGGCAGGCTTTATAGCAATCAGCCCCAGCATTTT.

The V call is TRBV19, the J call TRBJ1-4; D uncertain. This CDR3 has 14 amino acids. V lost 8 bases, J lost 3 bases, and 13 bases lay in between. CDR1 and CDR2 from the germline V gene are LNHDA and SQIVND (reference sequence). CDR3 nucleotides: TGTGCCAGTGCGGCGAGAGCGGCTAATGAAAAACTGTTTTTT. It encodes CASAARAANEKLFF. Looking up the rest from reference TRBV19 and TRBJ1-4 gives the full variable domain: DGGITQSPKYLFRKEGQNVTLSCEQNLNHDAMYWYRQDPGQGLRLIYYSQIVNDFQKGDIAEGYSVSREKKESFPLTVTSAQKNPTAFYLCASAARAANEKLFFGSGTQLSVL.

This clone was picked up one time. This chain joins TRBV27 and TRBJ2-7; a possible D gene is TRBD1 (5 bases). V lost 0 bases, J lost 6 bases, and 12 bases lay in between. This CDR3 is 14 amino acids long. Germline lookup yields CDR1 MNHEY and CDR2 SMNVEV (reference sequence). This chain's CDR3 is CASSLSGRVGEQYF. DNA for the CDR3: TGTGCCAGCAGTTTATCCGGCAGGGTGGGCGAGCAGTACTTC.

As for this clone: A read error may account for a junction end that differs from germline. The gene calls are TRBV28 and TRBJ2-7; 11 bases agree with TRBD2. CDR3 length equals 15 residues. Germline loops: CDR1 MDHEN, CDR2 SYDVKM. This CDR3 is CASSLRLAGGYEQYF. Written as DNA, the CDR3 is TGTGCCAGCAGTTTAAGGCTAGCGGGAGGATACGAGCAGTATTTC. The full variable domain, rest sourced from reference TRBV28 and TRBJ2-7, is DVKVTQSSRYLVKRTGEKVFLECVQDMDHENMFWYRQDPGLGLRLIYFSYDVKMKEKGDIPEGYSVSREKKERFSLILESASTNQTSMYLCASSLRLAGGYEQYFGPGTRLTVT.

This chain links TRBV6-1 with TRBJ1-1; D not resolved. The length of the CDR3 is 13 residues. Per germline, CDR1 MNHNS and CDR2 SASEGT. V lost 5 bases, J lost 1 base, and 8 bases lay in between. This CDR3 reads CASSSTENTEAFF. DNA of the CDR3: TGTGCCAGCAGTTCTACAGAGAACACTGAAGCTTTCTTT.

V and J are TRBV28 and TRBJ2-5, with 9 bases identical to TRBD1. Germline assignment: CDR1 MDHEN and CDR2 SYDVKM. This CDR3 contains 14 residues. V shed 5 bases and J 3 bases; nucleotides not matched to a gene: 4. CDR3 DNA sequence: TGTGCCAGCAGTCCGCGGACAGGGGAAGAGACCCAGTACTTC. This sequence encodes CASSPRTGEETQYF.

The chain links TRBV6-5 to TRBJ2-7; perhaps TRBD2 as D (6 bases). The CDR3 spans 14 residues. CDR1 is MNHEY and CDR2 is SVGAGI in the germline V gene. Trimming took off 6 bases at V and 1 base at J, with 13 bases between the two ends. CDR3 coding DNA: TGTGCCAGCAGGGGGGGTAGCGCGTCCTACGAGCAGTACTTC. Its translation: CASRGGSASYEQYF.

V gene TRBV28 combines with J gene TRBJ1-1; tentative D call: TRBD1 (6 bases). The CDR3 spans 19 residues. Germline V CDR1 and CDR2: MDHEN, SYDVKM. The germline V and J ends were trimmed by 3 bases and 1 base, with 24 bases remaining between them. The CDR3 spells CASSLGTHSFPGTNTEAFF. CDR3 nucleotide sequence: TGTGCCAGCAGTTTGGGGACACACTCCTTCCCGGGAACGAACACTGAAGCTTTCTTT.